This TCR beta chain was recovered during a study of CD8+CD57+ T cells in acquired aplastic anemia. Study summary: On average, sorted CD4+ and CD8+ cells gave 3.2 ug of DNA.

After removal of 6 bases from V and 4 bases from J, the junction contained 14 bases not matched to a gene. CDR1 DFQATT and CDR2 SNEGSKA come from the germline V gene (reference sequence). The CDR3 is 15 amino acids. Researchers used genomic DNA as the template to profile TCR beta VDJ and CDR3. TCRdb called the reads again in MiXCR, with one record for every CDR3 protein. The sample holds hundreds of thousands of distinct CDR3 sequences; just under 70% are singletons and the top ten take approximately 3.9%. This clonotype was seen at least ten times. The rearrangement joins TRBV20-1 to TRBJ2-7; TRBD1 matches at 8 bases. This sequence was found in a human donor in good health, serving as a control. The sample taken for sequencing was sorted CD4+, CD8+, or CD8+CD57+ T cells (not recorded which) from PBMCs. CDR3 amino acids: CSAPPSGQGGYEQYF. CDR3 DNA sequence: TGCAGTGCCCCACCCAGCGGACAGGGTGGATACGAGCAGTACTTC.